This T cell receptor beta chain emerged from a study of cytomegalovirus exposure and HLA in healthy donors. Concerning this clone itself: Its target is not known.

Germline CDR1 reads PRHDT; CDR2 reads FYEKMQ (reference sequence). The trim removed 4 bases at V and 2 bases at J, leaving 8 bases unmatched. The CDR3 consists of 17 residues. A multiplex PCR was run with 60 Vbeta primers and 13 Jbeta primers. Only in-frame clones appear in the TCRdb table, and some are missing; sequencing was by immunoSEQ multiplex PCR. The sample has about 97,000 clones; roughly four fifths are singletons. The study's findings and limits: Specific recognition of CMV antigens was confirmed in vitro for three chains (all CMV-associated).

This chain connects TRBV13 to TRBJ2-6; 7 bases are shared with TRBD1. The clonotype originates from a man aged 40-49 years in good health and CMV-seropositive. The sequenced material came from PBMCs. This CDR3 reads CASSSRTGVPGANVLTF. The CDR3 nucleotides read TGTGCCAGCAGCTCCCGAACAGGGGTCCCTGGGGCCAACGTCCTGACTTTC.